The clone carrying this T cell receptor beta chain was observed a handful of times. Its target is unknown. The sample originates from a study of T-cell memory formation after mild COVID-19. At the level of the study: Each donor largely had its own TCR clusters.

Study-wide results and limits: Contracting clones from day 15 to 85 had balanced CD4/CD8; later expanders favoured CD4+.

TCRdb used MiXCR to reprocess the 5' RACE reads, holding one entry per CDR3 protein. The data show around 340,000 distinct CDR3 sequences, 14% seen once. The CDR3 extends over 15 amino acids. The germline gives CDR1 MNHEY, CDR2 SVGEGT. V was pared by 6 bases and J by 8 bases, with 8 bases of the junction left unmatched. Sequenced material: PBMCs or a T cell subset sorted from them (not recorded which). The TCR originated in a man younger than 30 who had mild COVID-19 (a few samples of this study predate the infection). Cell type and time point are not known. The V call is TRBV6-2 or TRBV6-3, the J call TRBJ2-4, with TRBD1 identical over 12 bases. For the CDR3, the DNA is TGTGCCAGCAGCTCCGAGGGACAGGGGGCCTACATTCAGTACTTC. Protein sequence: CASSSEGQGAYIQYF.